Each of the 20 T cell receptor beta chains below was sequenced from the same sample in a study of T cell changes during pregnancy in multiple sclerosis. Assay: immunoSEQ multiplex PCR; the TCRdb copy retains only in-frame clones and omits some. The table has about 100,000 clones, about 94% seen once. The sample was peripheral blood, taken before pregnancy. These receptors originate from a female donor with multiple sclerosis, enrolled in a pregnancy study.

This chain uses TRBV5-4 with TRBJ2-1; TRBD2 matches at 8 bases. Per the germline V gene, CDR1 is SGHNT and CDR2 is YYREEE (reference sequence). The CDR3 runs 15 residues. The ends lost 0 bases at V and 7 bases at J; junction bases unmatched: 6. CDR3 protein: CASSLVAGKGNEQFF. DNA for the CDR3: TGTGCCAGCAGCTTGGTAGCGGGGAAAGGGAATGAGCAGTTCTTC.

The chain combines TRBV30 with TRBJ2-7, with TRBD2 matching 11 bases. The CDR3 has 15 amino acids. From germline, CDR1 is GTSNPN and CDR2 SVGIG (reference sequence). After removal of 1 base from V and 3 bases from J, the junction contained 5 bases not matched to a gene. In DNA, the CDR3 is TGTGCCTGGAGTGCCCCGGGGACTAGCGGCTACGAGCAGTACTTC. Residues: CAWSAPGTSGYEQYF.

This clone was recorded a few times. CDR3 in DNA: TGTGCCGGGGACAGGAGAGCTAGCAATCAGCCCCAGCATTTT. This encodes CAGDRRASNQPQHF. V usage is TRBV6-4 and J usage is TRBJ1-5, with 8 bases lining up with TRBD1. V shed 11 bases, J shed 0 bases, and the junction held 6 bases outside the gene matches. The V gene's germline CDR1 is MRHNA and CDR2 SNTAGT. The CDR3 totals 14 residues.

This chain connects TRBV5-1 to TRBJ1-5; 10 bases are a match to TRBD1. V was pared by 4 bases and J by 7 bases, with 8 bases of the junction left unmatched. The CDR3 length is 15 residues. Germline lookup yields CDR1 SGHRS and CDR2 YFSETQ. The CDR3 loop reads CASSRGQGWWQPQHF. CDR3 DNA sequence: TGCGCCAGCAGCAGGGGACAGGGGTGGTGGCAGCCCCAGCATTTT.

This chain joins TRBV15 and TRBJ2-7, with 9 bases aligning to TRBD2. CDR3 length: 14 amino acids. Germline CDR1 and CDR2: LNHNV and YYDKDF (reference sequence). Germline trimming cut 6 bases from V and 2 bases from J; bases unmatched to any gene: 5. The CDR3 spells CATSLAGAAYEQYF. The CDR3 DNA follows: TGTGCCACCAGTTTAGCGGGAGCAGCCTACGAGCAGTACTTC.

V and J are TRBV9 and TRBJ1-2; TRBD1 matches at 7 bases. CDR3 length: 14 residues. Per germline, CDR1 SGDLS and CDR2 YYNGEE. The junction had 10 bases not matched to a gene; V was cut back by 6 bases and J by 5 bases. As DNA, the CDR3 is TGTGCCAGCACCGCAACCGGACAGGTTTATGGCTACACCTTC. Protein sequence: CASTATGQVYGYTF.

This clone was counted a single time. J is TRBJ2-7 and V is TRBV30; 9 nucleotides line up with TRBD2. This CDR3 contains 15 residues. V lost 4 bases to trimming and J lost 5 bases; unmatched junction nucleotides: 12. Germline V CDR1 and CDR2: GTSNPN, SVGIG (reference sequence). In DNA, the CDR3 is TGTGCCTGGAACCGCCGGGGACTAGCTTTGAACGAGCAGTACTTC. Protein product: CAWNRRGLALNEQYF.

The chain combines TRBV18 with TRBJ2-2; 8 nucleotides align to TRBD1. With V trimmed by 3 bases and J by 2 bases, 11 bases remained unmatched. Germline assignment: CDR1 KGHSH and CDR2 LQKENI. This CDR3 has 18 amino acids. The CDR3 reads CASSPATGTGINTGELFF. CDR3 DNA: TGTGCCAGCTCACCGGCAACCGGGACAGGAATCAACACCGGGGAGCTGTTTTTT.

The rearrangement links TRBV27 to TRBJ2-7, with 11 positions matching TRBD1. V dropped 6 bases and J dropped 3; count of bases not matched to a gene: 4. The CDR3 has 14 amino acids. CDR1 is MNHEY, CDR2 SMNVEV, per germline (reference sequence). This CDR3 reads CASRRGQGDYEQYF. In nucleotides, the CDR3 is TGTGCCAGCAGGAGGGGACAGGGGGACTACGAGCAGTACTTC.

The chain uses TRBV7-9 and TRBJ1-3; 9 bases fit TRBD1. The V gene end was trimmed by 2 bases and the J gene end by 0 bases; junction bases not matched to a gene: 8. Germline V gene data show CDR1 as SEHNR and CDR2 as FQNEAQ (reference sequence). This CDR3 has 18 amino acids. CDR3 DNA: TGTGCCAGCAGCTTATACGGCGGGACAGGGCGCTCTGGAAACACCATATATTTT. It specifies CASSLYGGTGRSGNTIYF.

The chain links TRBV27 to TRBJ1-4; D may be TRBD1 (5 bases). The germline V gene has CDR1 MNHEY and CDR2 SMNVEV (reference sequence). Between the trimmed V and J ends, which lost 4 bases and 6 bases, there was a span of 15 bases. This CDR3 has 15 amino acids. CDR3 nucleotides: TGTGCCAGCAGTTCTCTACAGGTTGGGCATGAAAAACTGTTTTTT. This translates into CASSSLQVGHEKLFF.

The CDR3 spells CASSLYRGSDYGYTF. For the CDR3, the DNA is TGTGCCAGCAGCTTATACAGGGGCTCTGACTATGGCTACACCTTC. This rearrangement joins TRBV14 to TRBJ1-2; 7 positions agree with TRBD1. There are 15 residues in the CDR3. Germline lookup yields CDR1 SGHDN and CDR2 FVKESK. V lost 5 bases and J lost 3; bases outside the gene matches: 9.

This clone was found once. This chain links TRBV5-1 with TRBJ2-5; TRBD1 is a possible D gene (8 bases). CDR1 SGHRS and CDR2 YFSETQ come from the germline V gene. Trimming took off 4 bases at V and 4 bases at J, with 20 bases between the two ends. This CDR3 is built from 16 residues. CDR3 coding DNA: TGCGCCAGCAGCCCGGGGGGCGTACAGGGGGTAGAGACCCAGTACTTC. Its protein product is CASSPGGVQGVETQYF.

This rearrangement joins TRBV4-1 to TRBJ2-5, with unresolved D. This CDR3 comprises 15 residues. V was trimmed by 0 bases and J by 1 base, leaving 9 bases between them. From germline, CDR1 is MGHRA and CDR2 YSYEKL. CDR3 nucleotide sequence: TGCGCCAGCAGCCAAGAGATTGGCAGCCAAGAGACCCAGTACTTC. As protein: CASSQEIGSQETQYF.

This sequence joins TRBV19 and TRBJ1-1; D is ambiguous. With 1 base removed from V and 5 bases from J, the gap between germline ends came to 5 bases. This CDR3 spans 12 amino acids. Germline lookup yields CDR1 LNHDA and CDR2 SQIVND (reference sequence). The CDR3 nucleotides are TGTGCCAGTAGTATAGGGAGAACTGAAGCTTTCTTT. Encoded protein: CASSIGRTEAFF.

The chain carries TRBV7-9 and TRBJ1-2, with 10 bases matching TRBD1. Germline CDR1 is SEHNR and CDR2 is FQNEAQ (reference sequence). The CDR3 is 15 residues long. J was trimmed by 6 bases and V by 2 bases; bases with no gene match: 6. The CDR3 DNA sequence: TGTGCCAGCAGCTTAAGGACAGGGGGATCTGATGGCTACACCTTC. Translation gives CASSLRTGGSDGYTF.

The chain carries TRBV7-9 and TRBJ1-1, with D perhaps matching TRBD1 (6 bases). Germline V CDR1 and CDR2: SEHNR, FQNEAQ (reference sequence). The CDR3 length is 14 residues. The V end lost 5 bases, the J end lost 6 bases, and 16 bases lay between the germline ends. The CDR3 region is CASSDHLRGSEAFF. Written as DNA, the CDR3 is TGTGCCAGCAGCGATCACCTCAGGGGTTCTGAAGCTTTCTTT.

The chain joins TRBV15 to TRBJ2-7; 7 bases line up with TRBD1. V was pared by 3 bases and J by 0 bases, with 2 bases of the junction left unmatched. Germline CDR1 is LNHNV and CDR2 is YYDKDF (reference sequence). The CDR3 consists of 14 residues. The CDR3 coding sequence is TGTGCCACCAGCAGGGACAGGCCCTCCTACGAGCAGTACTTC. This gives the protein CATSRDRPSYEQYF.

CDR3 loop: CAWPHLGTGVSSYTF. CDR3 coding DNA: TGTGCCTGGCCCCATCTGGGGACAGGGGTCTCGAGCTACACCTTC. The chain combines TRBV30 with TRBJ1-2; 10 positions match TRBD1. Germline V CDR1 and CDR2: GTSNPN, SVGIG (reference sequence). J was trimmed by 9 bases and V by 5 bases; bases with no gene match: 15. The CDR3 is 15 amino acids.

The chain employs TRBV7-3 and TRBJ2-1; the D gene is possibly TRBD2 (6 bases). The germline CDR1 and CDR2 sequences are SGHTA and FQGTGA. The CDR3 extends over 16 amino acids. Trimming left V 2 bases short and J 0 bases short, with 11 bases between. CDR3 nucleotides: TGTGCCAGCAGCTTATTGGCGGGGAGCTCCTACAATGAGCAGTTCTTC. This encodes CASSLLAGSSYNEQFF.